A single sample is the source of the 21 T cell receptor beta chains below, sequenced in a study of T cells in women clearing cervical HPV infection. Sequenced by immunoSEQ multiplex PCR; TCRdb stores in-frame clones only, minus some. Found here are approximately 13,000 clones; the top ten clones hold roughly 20%. The material sequenced was blood buffy coat. The receptors here all came from a woman aged 18 to 69 with a cervical HPV16 infection that either progressed to CIN3+ or cleared (not recorded which).

As for this clone: The read comes to an end 3 residues before the CDR3 does, leaving the germline J gene to fill in the end. This chain joins TRBV6-1 and TRBJ2-3; D may be TRBD1 (5 bases). The CDR3 covers 14 residues. Germline CDR1 MNHNS, CDR2 SASEGT. The DNA read from the CDR3 is TGTGCCAGCAGTGCGCTTCTCCAGGGTCAGCCG. Translated: CASSALLQGQP. The entire CDR3 reads CASSALLQGQPQYF.

As regards this clone: The read ends 3 residues shy of where the CDR3 ends; the end is completed using the germline J gene. This chain links TRBV2 with TRBJ2-5; D perhaps matches TRBD1 (6 bases). The germline gives CDR1 SNHLY, CDR2 FYNNEI. The CDR3 runs 14 residues. Trimming took off 1 base at V and 4 bases at J, with 10 bases between the two ends. Partial CDR3 DNA: TGTGCCAGCAGTGAAGGACAGGCATTAGAGACC. Translation: CASSEGQALET. The entire CDR3 sequence reads CASSEGQALETQYF.

Remarks on this clone: The read falls 3 residues short of the CDR3 end, and the missing part is taken from the germline J gene. The chain has TRBV20-1 and TRBJ2-7; D is unclear. The CDR3 loop spans 14 amino acids. V was cut by 3 bases and J by 0 bases, with 12 bases left in between. The germline V gene encodes CDR1 DFQATT and CDR2 SNEGSKA (reference sequence). CDR3 sequence reads: CSASTAVSSYEQYF. The CDR3 bases that were read are TGCAGTGCTAGCACGGCGGTGAGCTCCTACGAG.

By frequency, this clone registers medium-sized. One end of the junction does not line up with germline, which may come from a read error. The read halts 3 residues ahead of the CDR3 end, with the missing end drawn from the germline J gene. The chain has TRBV7-7 and TRBJ2-5; 10 bases are shared with TRBD2. Germline CDR1 SSHAT, CDR2 FNYEAQ (reference sequence). The CDR3 has 12 residues. This CDR3 reads CASSGGDETQYF. The CDR3 DNA, read in part, is TGTGCTAGCAGCGGGGGGGACGAGACC.

A word on this clone: The observed sequence ends 3 residues before the CDR3 terminus, with the missing tail filled in from the germline J gene. The chain combines TRBV29-1 with TRBJ2-3; 8 bases are shared with TRBD2. Germline assignment: CDR1 SQVTM and CDR2 ANQGSEA. J lost 1 base, V lost 8 bases, and 5 bases had no gene match. CDR3 length equals 13 residues. CDR3 DNA, as far as it was read: TGCAGCCTCGAACTAGCGGGCACAGATACG. Its protein product is CSLELAGTDT. Given in full, the CDR3 is CSLELAGTDTQYF.

In regard to this clone: The read falls 3 residues short of the CDR3 end, and the missing part is taken from the germline J gene. J is TRBJ2-7 and V is TRBV7-2; tentatively, D is TRBD1 (5 bases). From germline, CDR1 is SGHTA and CDR2 FQGNSA. V gave up 0 bases and J gave up 6 bases, with 6 bases separating them. The CDR3 has 12 residues. CDR3 DNA, as far as it was read: TGTGCCAGCAGCTTAGCCAGGGTCGAG. This encodes CASSLARVE. The CDR3 in full is CASSLARVEQYF.

Notes on this clone: The read is 3 residues too short to cover the CDR3 end, so that end is filled in from the germline J gene. The rearrangement joins TRBV30 to TRBJ2-2, with D perhaps TRBD1 (5 bases). Germline assignment: CDR1 GTSNPN and CDR2 SVGIG (reference sequence). The CDR3 runs 14 residues. CDR3 bases read: TGTGCCTGGAGTGAGGAATCTGGGGCCAACGTG. The encoded protein is CAWSEESGANV. The full CDR3 reads CAWSEESGANVLFF.

With respect to this clone: From the germline J gene comes the end of the CDR3, since the read stops 3 residues before it. The chain has TRBV18 and TRBJ1-1; D gene unclear. The CDR3 loop spans 14 amino acids. The germline V and J ends were trimmed by 6 bases and 4 bases, with 15 bases remaining between them. Germline V lookup: CDR1 KGHSH, CDR2 LQKENI. CDR3 sequence reads: CASSSRGSSTEAFF. CDR3 DNA (partial): TGTGCCAGCTCGTCCCGGGGTTCCAGCACTGAA.

A remark on this clone: The CDR3 end lies 3 residues beyond the end of the read and is filled in from the germline J gene. The chain is built from TRBV28 and TRBJ2-7; the match to TRBD2 covers 12 bases. V lost 7 bases and J lost 3; bases outside the gene matches: 7. The CDR3 contains 15 residues. Germline CDR1 reads MDHEN; CDR2 reads SYDVKM. CDR3 in amino acids: CASTNLAGGGYEQYF. Partial CDR3 DNA: TGTGCCAGCACCAACCTAGCGGGGGGGGGCTACGAG.

On this clone: The sequence runs out 3 residues before the end of the CDR3; the remainder is reconstructed from the germline J gene. The V call is TRBV20-1, the J call TRBJ1-3; D is undetermined. V was trimmed by 2 bases and J by 3 bases, leaving 8 bases between them. CDR3 length: 13 residues. Germline V CDR1 and CDR2: DFQATT, SNEGSKA (reference sequence). The sequenced part of the CDR3 DNA is TGCAGTGCTAGACCGACAAGTGGAAACACC. Translation gives CSARPTSGNT. The entire CDR3 reads CSARPTSGNTIYF.

Turning to this clone: The CDR3 extends 3 residues past the end of the read, so its final part is completed from the germline J gene. The chain carries TRBV18 and TRBJ2-3; D is unresolved. The CDR3 length is 13 residues. Germline values: CDR1 KGHSH, CDR2 LQKENI. The sequenced part of the CDR3 DNA is TGTGCCAGCTCACCCCAAGGGCCTCAGACG. Protein: CASSPQGPQT. The complete CDR3 reads CASSPQGPQTQYF.

For this clone: The read ends 3 residues early relative to the CDR3; the germline J gene fills the gap. The V call is TRBV7-2, the J call TRBJ1-2; no clear D gene. The CDR3 is 12 amino acids. Germline V gives CDR1 SGHTA, CDR2 FQGNSA. This CDR3 reads CASSLTLNTYTF. Incomplete CDR3 DNA: TGTGCCAGCAGCCTTACATTGAATACC.

This clone is medium-sized by frequency. The read gets to within 3 residues of the CDR3 end, and the germline J gene fills in the rest. The J gene is TRBJ2-7, the V gene TRBV14, with TRBD2 matching 8 bases. Trimming removed 2 bases from V and 2 bases from J; junction bases left unmatched: 11. This CDR3 has 17 amino acids. Germline lookup yields CDR1 SGHDN and CDR2 FVKESK. The sequenced part of the CDR3 DNA is TGTGCCAGCAGCCAACCCCTGGGGCGGGGGGTGACCTACGAG. Protein product: CASSQPLGRGVTYE. The CDR3 as a whole reads CASSQPLGRGVTYEQYF.

Points on this clone: Read sequence stops 3 residues before the CDR3 end, and the germline J gene provides the missing end. The chain couples TRBV5-5 to TRBJ2-3; 7 positions agree with TRBD2. The germline V gene has CDR1 SGHKS and CDR2 YYEKEE (reference sequence). The CDR3 spans 15 residues. The covered CDR3 bases are TGTGCCAGCAGCTTGGGCGGGGGAGTAAAAGAGACG. Translating gives CASSLGGGVKET. The whole CDR3 protein reads CASSLGGGVKETQYF.

Of note for this clone: The CDR3 end lies 3 residues beyond the end of the read and is filled in from the germline J gene. V gene TRBV2 combines with J gene TRBJ2-5; 9 bases map to TRBD1. This CDR3 is built from 14 residues. Germline-derived CDR1 and CDR2 are SNHLY and FYNNEI. The part of the CDR3 DNA that was read is TGTGCCAGCAGGTCGGGACAGGGATGGAATACC. Translation: CASRSGQGWNT. Given in full, the CDR3 is CASRSGQGWNTQYF.

A remark on this clone: The read is 3 residues too short to cover the CDR3 end, so that end is filled in from the germline J gene. The V gene is TRBV5-1, the J gene TRBJ2-7, with TRBD2 as a possible D gene (5 bases). The CDR3 totals 13 residues. The V gene's germline CDR1 is SGHRS and CDR2 YFSETQ. Between the trimmed V and J ends, which lost 3 bases and 2 bases, there was a span of 9 bases. CDR3 residues: CASSYSSAYEQYF. CDR3 DNA, as far as it was read: TGCGCCAGCAGCTATAGTAGCGCCTACGAG. The full variable domain, completed using reference TRBV5-1 and TRBJ2-7, is KAGVTQTPRYLIKTRGQQVTLSCSPISGHRSVSWYQQTPGQGLQFLFEYFSETQRNKGNFPGRFSGRQFSNSRSEMNVSTLELGDSALYLCASSYSSAYEQYFGPGTRLTVT.

Note on this clone: The sequence runs out 3 residues before the end of the CDR3; the remainder is reconstructed from the germline J gene. The V gene is TRBV2, the J gene TRBJ1-5; perhaps TRBD1 as D (5 bases). Trimming took 5 bases from V and 4 from J, leaving 12 bases between them. This CDR3 comprises 14 residues. Germline-derived CDR1 and CDR2 are SNHLY and FYNNEI. The CDR3 DNA, read in part, is TGTGCCAGCAGTCTGGGGCGGATAAATCAGCCC. Amino acid sequence: CASSLGRINQP. The whole CDR3 protein is CASSLGRINQPQHF.

A note on this clone: The read ends 3 residues early relative to the CDR3; the germline J gene fills the gap. The J gene is TRBJ1-5, the V gene TRBV5-6, with a weak D call TRBD1 (5 bases). CDR1 is SGHDT, CDR2 YYEEEE, per germline. The V end was cut by 3 bases, the J end by 7 bases, with 8 bases between. The CDR3 extends over 12 amino acids. CDR3 DNA (partial): TGTGCCAGCAGCTGGGGGGACCAGCCC. Amino acid sequence: CASSWGDQP. The full CDR3 protein reads CASSWGDQPQHF.

Notes on this clone: The CDR3 is cut off 3 residues early in the read; its end comes from the germline J gene. The chain is built from TRBV6-2 or TRBV6-3 and TRBJ1-6; 8 positions agree with TRBD1. This CDR3 spans 15 amino acids. V dropped 7 bases and J dropped 7; count of bases not matched to a gene: 9. CDR1 and CDR2 (germline): MNHEY, SVGEGT. The part of the CDR3 DNA that was read is TGTGCCAGCACTCCCGGACAGGGTGGCAATTCACCC. It yields the protein CASTPGQGGNSP. The whole CDR3 protein reads CASTPGQGGNSPLHF.

As regards this clone: From the germline J gene comes the end of the CDR3, since the read stops 3 residues before it. The chain uses TRBV6-1 and TRBJ1-5, with no clear D. Between the trimmed V and J ends, which lost 4 bases and 7 bases, there was a span of 17 bases. The V gene's germline CDR1 is MNHNS and CDR2 SASEGT. CDR3 size: 15 residues. CDR3 DNA, as far as it was read: TGTGCCAGCAGTGTTATAGGCACGGCGGAGCAGCCC. This sequence encodes CASSVIGTAEQP. The CDR3 in full is CASSVIGTAEQPQHF.

Remarks on this clone: Coverage ceases 3 residues before the CDR3 finishes, and the germline J gene fills in the end. The genes are TRBV11-2 and TRBJ2-5, with 10 bases matching TRBD1. There are 15 residues in the CDR3. Losses at the gene ends were 3 bases for V and 7 bases for J; bases not matched to a gene: 8. Germline V gives CDR1 SGHAT, CDR2 FQNNGV. The part of the CDR3 DNA that was read is TGTGCCAGCAGCTTCCTGGGACAGGGGAGAGGGACC. Protein sequence: CASSFLGQGRGT. Given in full, the CDR3 is CASSFLGQGRGTQYF.